This paragraph reports one T cell receptor (beta chain). This CDR3 has 16 residues. The germline CDR1 and CDR2 sequences are SGHAT and FQNNGV. V was clipped by 5 bases and J by 3 bases; unmatched bases: 9. The data were obtained in a study of blood T cell repertoires in COVID-19. Study information: PBMCs, B-cell-depleted T cells, or T cells provided the cDNA or gDNA that made up the material.

Those enrolled, adults aged roughly 18 to 89 years, came from 25 or so US areas. Assay: immunoSEQ multiplex PCR; the TCRdb copy retains only in-frame clones and omits some. The sample contains 210,000 or so clones, 81% of which appear only once. The sample comprised PBMCs or T cells enriched from blood (not recorded which). J is TRBJ2-5 and V is TRBV11-2; 10 nucleotides line up with TRBD2. This TCR derives from a woman aged 50 to 60 with acute COVID-19. In DNA, the CDR3 is TGTGCCAGCAGCCTCCGGGTAGCGGGGGGAAAAGAGACCCAGTACTTC. Encoded protein: CASSLRVAGGKETQYF. Full variable domain (missing parts from reference TRBV11-2 and TRBJ2-5): EAGVAQSPRYKIIEKRQSVAFWCNPISGHATLYWYQQILGQGPKLLIQFQNNGVVDDSQLPKDRFSAERLKGVDSTLKIQPAKLEDSAVYLCASSLRVAGGKETQYFGPGTRLLVL.